This paragraph covers one T cell receptor (beta chain) sequence. The length of the CDR3 is 15 residues. Germline assignment: CDR1 SNHLY and CDR2 FYNNEI. V dropped 0 bases and J dropped 2; count of bases not matched to a gene: 2. This sample was taken from a study of blood T cell repertoires in COVID-19. Some clones are missing from TCRdb's copy, which holds only in-frame ones; the method was immunoSEQ multiplex PCR. The data show over 100,000 clones, about 80% seen once. The sequenced sample was peripheral blood. The clonotype comes from a woman aged 80 or over with active or convalescent COVID-19. The V gene is TRBV2, the J gene TRBJ2-7, with 9 bases lining up with TRBD1. For the CDR3, the DNA is TGTGCCAGCAGTGAAGCGAGGACAGGGGCCTACGAGCAGTACTTC. Its protein is CASSEARTGAYEQYF.